Listed below are T cell receptor beta chains from one sample, sequenced in a study of neurological immune-mediated disorders. TCRdb re-derived calls from the 5' RACE reads in MiXCR, one entry per CDR3 protein. The sample has more than 75,000 distinct CDR3 sequences; 3% to 4.5% are singletons. The source material was PBMCs. The receptors derive from a woman aged 45-65 years with multiple sclerosis. Each CDR3 is given with its conserved first and last residue. A D gene is named only where the DNA matches it firmly. Clone size is given as how often the clone was seen (once, few, many) or a class if it is expanded.

TRBV20-1	many	-	TRBJ1-1	13	TGCAGTGCTACCAAGGAGGTGAACACTGAAGCTTTCTTT	CSATKEVNTEAFF
TRBV28	many	-	TRBJ2-5	14	TGTGCCAGCAGTCCCACAGGATTTCAAGAGACCCAGTACTTC	CASSPTGFQETQYF
TRBV20-1	many	-	TRBJ2-1	12	TGCAGTGCTAGTGAACAGGTCAATGAGCAGTTCTTC	CSASEQVNEQFF
TRBV7-2	many	-	TRBJ2-3	13	TGTGCCAGCAGCTCGAGCCCTCAAGATACGCAGTATTTT	CASSSSPQDTQYF
TRBV12-3/TRBV12-4	many	-	TRBJ1-5	13	TGTGCCAGCAGTTTTTCTTTGGGTCAGCCCCAGCATTTT	CASSFSLGQPQHF
TRBV7-6	many	TRBD1	TRBJ1-1	17	TGTGCCAGCAGCTTATGGCAGGGGGGAATGGGCGGCACTGAAGCTTTCTTT	CASSLWQGGMGGTEAFF
TRBV24-1	many	-	TRBJ2-1	14	TGTGCCACCAGTGATGGGCTAGCCCGGACCGGGCAGTTCTTC	CATSDGLARTGQFF
TRBV5-1	many	TRBD1	TRBJ2-1	16	TGCGCCAGCGCACAGTCACCGGACAGGGGGCCCAATGAGCAGTTCTTC	CASAQSPDRGPNEQFF
TRBV12-3/TRBV12-4	few	-	TRBJ1-1	14	TGTGCCAGCAGTTTTTCAACATCGAACACTGAAGCTTTCTTT	CASSFSTSNTEAFF
TRBV20-1	many	TRBD2	TRBJ2-3	15	TGCAGTGCTAGAGGGACTAGCCTGGGGGCAGATACGCAGTATTTT	CSARGTSLGADTQYF
TRBV20-1	many	TRBD2	TRBJ2-5	15	TGCAGTGCTGGCAATAGACTAGCGGGGGGGGAGACCCAGTACTTC	CSAGNRLAGGETQYF
TRBV7-6	many	-	TRBJ2-2	15	TGTGCCAGCAGCTTAGTACGACTCCCCACGGGGGAGCTGTTTTTT	CASSLVRLPTGELFF
TRBV20-1	many	-	TRBJ1-5	13	TGCAGTGCTAGTGACGGGGGCAATCAGCCCCAGCATTTT	CSASDGGNQPQHF
TRBV20-1	many	-	TRBJ1-1	16	TGCAGTGCTAGCCCGCGTCCGCAAAAGATGAACACTGAAGCTTTCTTT	CSASPRPQKMNTEAFF
TRBV20-1	many	TRBD1	TRBJ1-1	15	TGCAGTCCAAACAAGAACAGGGGCATGAACACTGAAGCTTTCTTT	CSPNKNRGMNTEAFF
TRBV20-1	many	-	TRBJ2-7	11	TGCAGTGCCGGGACCTCCTACGAGCAGTACTTC	CSAGTSYEQYF